A single T cell receptor beta chain is shown here with its context. The antigen is undetermined. Sequencing was performed with immunoSEQ multiplex PCR; in TCRdb, only in-frame clones are kept and a portion is missing. The table shows 120,000 to 150,000 clones, with around 88% occurring only once. The data stem from a study of T cell responses to AZD1222 COVID-19 vaccine. Regarding the study as a whole: Spike was spanned by vaccine-associated CD4 TCRs, with dominance at 160-218 and 743-854. There were mostly white British donors and more females than males, and clonal diversity was possibly underestimated. Spike-specific TCR depth and breadth grew after two AZD1222 doses.

This CDR3 spans 15 amino acids. Trimming cost V 0 bases and J 3 bases, with 12 bases left between them. Germline-derived CDR1 and CDR2 are LGHNA and YSLEER. The TCR comes from an adult in good health. The genes are TRBV4-3 and TRBJ2-7; tentatively, D is TRBD2 (6 bases). Sequencing used peripheral blood, obtained on day 0 of AZD1222 vaccination. The CDR3 DNA follows: TGCGCCAGCAGCCAAGAGGTTAGCGGCGGCTACGAGCAGTACTTC. Translation gives CASSQEVSGGYEQYF.